The sequence of this T cell receptor (beta chain) was determined in a study of cytomegalovirus exposure and HLA in healthy donors (TCRdb year 2017). At the level of the whole study: In an earlier analysis of approximately 640 of the donors, 250 to 350 Gb of sequence data and 95 million to 130 million unique TCR beta sequences from roughly 200 million T cells were reported. An early release that covered about 600 HLA-typed donors contained 250 to 350 gigabases of sequencing data and approximately 85 million unique TCR sequences. Of the approximately 400 genotyped donors, approximately 80% fell in the genetic ancestry cluster associated with self-reported Caucasian donors. The study was designed to test whether signatures of past pathogen exposure could be identified by cataloging public T cell receptors. The study profiled the T cell repertoires of hundreds of subjects by immunosequencing and related them to cytomegalovirus serostatus. In addition to the first cohort of roughly 700 subjects, a separate validation cohort of 120 different subjects was used. The study combined high-throughput TCR immunosequencing, statistical association of individual TCRs with disease status, and machine learning to predict cytomegalovirus infection status. A later analysis re-analyzed previously published TCR beta repertoires from hundreds of donors and added high-resolution HLA genotyping to study TCR occurrence patterns. Rather than using new phenotypic data, the later analysis identified candidate immune exposures from TCR beta sequences and from how often those sequences occurred across donors. An earlier analysis of 587 of the donors applied high-throughput TCR beta sequencing to assess whether each TCR beta V gene segment acted as functional or pseudogenic. Donor age, sex, ethnicity and CMV serostatus were collected together with the repertoire data. A later genetic analysis used genome-wide SNP genotypes for about 65% of the roughly 670 donors, treating that subset as a discovery cohort. All discovery cohort repertoires had been generated using a single sequencing platform. HLA typing included class I and class II loci at four-digit resolution. The number of donors typed differed by locus, with 629-630 for A, B, C, DRB1 and DQB1, around 500 for DQA1, approximately 580 for DPA1, and some 440 for DPB1. Four to six DR-DQ haplotypes were handled as single units for association and clustering because linkage in the cohort was strong. Among roughly 400 genotyped donors of the cohort, an average of about 240,000 unique TCR beta nucleotide sequences was sequenced per donor, of which about 19% were non-productive.

Looking up the germline V gene (reference sequence) yields CDR1 LNHDA and CDR2 SQIVND. The junction carries 11 bases between V and J, which are trimmed by 7 bases and 1 base respectively. From its cysteine to its phenylalanine, the CDR3 spans 14 amino acids. Only the CDR3 portion is preserved as DNA: 42 bases, with reading frame beginning at the first base. The cohort was made up of 666 healthy bone marrow donors. At the time of sampling, all cohort members were nominally healthy, though unrecorded immune exposures were likely present. The donor was CMV seropositive and was included in the group of 289 seropositive cohort members. Every donor gave a peripheral blood sample, and the peripheral blood mononuclear cells from that sample were used for TCR beta sequencing. Genomic DNA extraction from the blood cell samples was performed with the Qiagen DNeasy Blood Extraction Kit. The investigation overall reported the following: Across donors, most TCR sequences were observed very rarely, whereas some public TCRs were present in many individuals. A few of the identified cytomegalovirus-associated TCR beta chains were confirmed in vitro to be specific for cytomegalovirus antigens. The classifier was reported to diagnose cytomegalovirus status with high specificity and sensitivity in both the original and validation cohorts. HLA typing was unavailable for some donors at each locus, so association tests used only the typed subset. V-gene and J-gene trimming of TCR beta chains was associated with a missense DCLRE1C variant in a later genetic analysis, and the association was replicated in an independent cohort. Correlated functional status among segregating V segments might reflect linkage disequilibrium, but an unknown experimental factor could not be ruled out. Because counts were too low, some 17 rarely observed V segments, including chromosome 9 orphons, were left out of the earlier analysis of approximately 500 of the donors. In an earlier analysis of 500 to 650 of the donors, most TCR beta V segments appeared in productive rearrangements about 90% or about 30% of the time, broadly matching IMGT annotations. The authors suggested that the approach could potentially be extended to other disease states and immunological phenotypes. A total of 150 or so TCR beta chains were listed by the study as associated with cytomegalovirus. A further reported finding was that TCR beta sequences accurately predicted the HLA-A and HLA-B alleles for most subjects in the first cohort. This cohort had only TCR beta chains sequenced, and the lack of alpha or paired-chain data limited which features could be detected. A later analysis found that most CMV-associated TCR beta chains appeared HLA-restricted, with HLA associations seemingly driven largely by CMV exposure. A later analysis associated about 17,000 TCR beta sequences with specific HLA alleles at a false discovery rate of 0.05. For the cohort, immune exposure information was limited to CMV serostatus. Roughly uniform sequencing depth across donors was assumed in presence/absence analyses, although this assumption may not hold. Some IMGT-functional V segments, including TRBV6-2 and TRBV6-3, could not be told apart with the 87-base-pair reads, so those segments were excluded. Strong co-occurrence of HLA alleles, especially DR and DQ, made assigning TCR associations to individual alleles difficult. A later genetic analysis reported fewer N-insertions in productive TCRs among donors in an Asian-associated ancestry cluster than the 666-donor mean. The sequencing pipeline was judged likely to have produced a cluster of highly shared sequence variants as a technical artifact. In a later analysis, TCR association rates were found to vary across HLA loci, with the most associated TCRs seen for DRB1 alleles and the fewest for HLA-C alleles. A later analysis found that HLA-associated TCR beta chains were more clonally expanded and had lower generation probabilities than equally common non-associated chains. According to a later analysis, parvovirus B19, influenza, CMV and Epstein-Barr virus appeared linked to several top co-occurrence clusters.

About this clone: Its binding antigen is unknown. Per-base qualities were not stored, and no clone one base away is much larger.

Library construction relied on the immunoSEQ multiplex PCR assay. For the multiplex PCR, a mixture combining 60 forward primers for TCR Vbeta segments and 13 reverse primers for TCR Jbeta segments was used. The CDR3 region of rearranged TCR beta genes was amplified from genomic DNA by a multiplex PCR assay. The amplified TCR beta libraries were sequenced on the Illumina HiSeq System as 87-base-pair reads. Under the source paper's analysis protocol: A later analysis counted approximately 74 million unique TCR beta chains across the 550 to 800 repertoires, and 9 million to 14 million of these chains were shared by at least two donors. A nearest-neighbor algorithm error-corrected the raw reads and collapsed the reads into unique sequences, merging closely related sequences to remove PCR and sequencing errors. Alignment of CDR3 sequences to IMGT reference sequences was used to assign V, D and J gene segments. For a sequence to be retained, a match of at least six nucleotides to both a V gene segment and a J gene segment was required. A rearrangement counted as productive if the CDR3 had no stop codons and remained in frame with V and J, and every other rearrangement counted as non-productive. CDR3 was defined according to IMGT convention as the region running from the second conserved V-encoded cysteine to the conserved J-encoded phenylalanine. The earlier analysis of approximately 590 of the donors excluded any sequence lacking an unambiguous match to a single V gene segment. An earlier analysis of 587 of the donors called V segments functional above 56.7% productive rearrangements and segregating when the between-donor standard deviation exceeded 5%. A statistical classification framework was developed to diagnose cytomegalovirus status using the catalog of TCR beta chain sequences. In a later analysis, V and J genes were assigned by comparing TCR nucleotide sequences against IMGT/GENE-DB human TR gene sequences. Using the TCRdist pipeline, a later analysis assigned CDR3 sequences along with most-parsimonious VDJ recombination scenarios. In a later analysis, each TCR beta chain was defined by its CDR3 amino acid sequence together with its V-gene family, and reads lacking a unique V-gene family were excluded. As a way to deal with suspected cross-contamination and a sequencing artifact, a later analysis dropped approximately 570 nucleotide sequences that were highly shared and had low generation probability. A later analysis calculated a clonal expansion index for each public chain from normalized within-repertoire ranks of inferred template counts. A later analysis computed generation probabilities with a VDJ recombination model fitted to out-of-frame rearrangements, and checked the results against IGoR. In a later analysis, hypergeometric tests were used to score TCR-TCR, TCR-HLA and TCR-CMV co-occurrence, with a repertoire-size bias correction applied to TCR pairs. In a later analysis, false discovery rates were estimated by permuting HLA or CMV assignments 20 times. In a later analysis, co-occurring TCRs were grouped using DBSCAN, and TCRdist sequence similarity was added for clustering within HLA-allele-positive subsets. Repertoires with fewer than 30,000 or more than 120,000 public chains, plus five repertoires with anomalous nucleotide sharing, were excluded from co-occurrence clustering. This is the immuneACCESS table as TCRdb keeps it, with only in-frame sequences that have V and J called. A part of the clones is gone; compared with another copy, unresolved V genes explain less than half, and the rest is unexplained. V, J and clone size are taken as reported in that table, and D and trimming were inferred from the DNA itself. For this sample the table gives around 160,000 clones, of which just under 80% were detected only once. The biggest ten clones account for about 9.1% of the sample.

The sample taken for sequencing was PBMCs. The V and J genes are TRBV19 and TRBJ1-5; tentative D gene TRBD1, with 6 bases matching. This receptor was taken from a young man in good health and CMV-seropositive. In nucleotide form, the sequence is TGTGCCAGTAAATCAGGACAGAGCAATCAGCCCCAGCATTTT. It translates as CASKSGQSNQPQHF.